These T cell receptor beta chains were read from a single sample in a study of OX40 agonist ivuxolimab in advanced cancers. The table came from immunoSEQ multiplex PCR; TCRdb's copy has only in-frame clones and leaves some out. This table has roughly 87,000 clones, roughly 90% appearing once. The sequencing used CD4+ or CD8+ T cells sorted from blood, collected in a trial of the OX40 agonist ivuxolimab. The receptors stem from an adult with an advanced solid tumor such as melanoma, head and neck, liver or kidney cancer. Each CDR3 is given with its conserved first and last residue. Each record gives: clone size, D gene, J gene, V gene, CDR3 protein, CDR3 DNA. D genes are given only for firm matches. Clone size appears in some rows only: once, few, many, or a class for an expanded clone.

>few|TRBD1|TRBJ1-5|TRBV19
CASSGTGRVSNQPQHF
TGTGCCAGTAGCGGGACAGGGCGAGTCAGCAATCAGCCCCAGCATTTT
>.|.|TRBJ1-6|TRBV30
CAWSAKGRNSPLHF
TGTGCCTGGAGTGCCAAGGGGAGGAATTCACCCCTCCACTTT
>.|.|TRBJ1-5|TRBV5-1
CASSLAGEVQPQHF
TGCGCCAGCAGCTTGGCAGGGGAGGTTCAGCCCCAGCATTTT
>.|.|TRBJ1-4|TRBV28
CASSSEGWDEKLFF
TGTGCCAGCAGTTCCGAAGGGTGGGATGAAAAACTGTTTTTT
>.|TRBD1|TRBJ1-2|TRBV19
CATKGSSGQENYGYTF
TGTGCCACCAAAGGGAGTTCGGGACAGGAGAACTATGGCTACACCTTC
>.|.|TRBJ2-5|TRBV7-2
CASSLYWAVGETQYF
TGTGCCAGCAGCTTATACTGGGCGGTGGGGGAGACCCAGTACTTC
>.|.|TRBJ2-3|TRBV11-2
CASSLHGGQTTDTQYF
TGTGCCAGCAGCTTACATGGGGGGCAGACCACAGATACGCAGTATTTT
>.|TRBD1|TRBJ1-2|TRBV19
CASSPMTGAGGYTF
TGTGCCAGTAGTCCGATGACAGGGGCCGGCGGCTACACCTTC
>.|TRBD1|TRBJ1-5|TRBV10-3
CAISEGTGMSQPQHF
TGTGCCATCAGTGAGGGGACAGGGATGAGTCAGCCCCAGCATTTT
>.|.|TRBJ1-5|TRBV19
CASSIPGKNQPQHF
TGTGCCAGTAGTATTCCAGGCAAAAATCAGCCCCAGCATTTT
>.|.|TRBJ2-2|TRBV7-9
CASSPRGEGGELFF
TGTGCCAGCAGCCCCCGGGGAGAAGGCGGGGAGCTGTTTTTT
>.|.|TRBJ1-1|TRBV27
CASSSRGGYTEAFF
TGTGCCAGCTCCTCAAGAGGGGGGTATACTGAAGCTTTCTTT
>once|TRBD2|TRBJ2-7|TRBV29-1
CSVESSGTYEQYF
TGCAGCGTTGAGAGTAGCGGGACTTACGAGCAGTACTTC
>.|TRBD2|TRBJ2-5|TRBV18
CASSITSGGETQYF
TGTGCCAGCTCAATCACTAGCGGGGGAGAGACCCAGTACTTC
>once|.|TRBJ1-1|TRBV7-2
CASSATQARTEAFF
TGTGCCAGCAGCGCAACTCAGGCCCGCACTGAAGCTTTCTTT
>.|TRBD1|TRBJ2-1|TRBV7-9
CASSLVAGGKGMYEQFF
TGTGCCAGCAGCTTAGTAGCAGGGGGCAAGGGGATGTATGAGCAGTTCTTC
>.|.|TRBJ1-5|TRBV5-6
CASSLGRNQPQHF
TGTGCCAGCAGCTTGGGTAGAAATCAGCCCCAGCATTTT
>.|.|TRBJ1-1|TRBV4-2
CASSQVGDDRAEAFF
TGTGCCAGCAGCCAAGTCGGGGACGATCGGGCTGAAGCTTTCTTT
>.|.|TRBJ1-2|TRBV11-2
CASSLGLSGDGYTF
TGTGCCAGCAGCTTAGGTTTGTCGGGGGATGGCTACACCTTC
>.|.|TRBJ1-6|TRBV30
CASGQSGTFTSPLHF
TGTGCCTCCGGGCAATCCGGGACTTTTACTTCACCCCTCCACTTT